This entry concerns a single T cell receptor beta chain. This entry is derived from a study of T cell responses to AZD1222 COVID-19 vaccine. About the research overall: The analysis combined second doses at about 4 or about 12 weeks.

The V gene's germline CDR1 is LGHDT and CDR2 YNNKEL (reference sequence). The V and J ends lost 4 bases and 0 bases respectively, with 18 bases between them. The length of the CDR3 is 17 residues. TCRdb keeps only in-frame clones here, not all; method: immunoSEQ multiplex PCR. The sample contains 110,000 to 150,000 clones, 92% of which appear only once. The chain combines TRBV3-1 (or the pseudogene TRBV3-2) with TRBJ1-1; the D is unclear. The sequence came from an adult in good health. The starting material was peripheral blood, obtained on day 0 of AZD1222 vaccination. CDR3 loop: CASSLFHRGGLNTEAFF. The CDR3 bases are TGTGCCAGCAGCCTTTTTCACCGGGGAGGTTTGAACACTGAAGCTTTCTTT.